What follows are 21 T cell receptor beta chains derived from one specimen sequenced in a study of blood T cell repertoires in COVID-19. Measured with immunoSEQ multiplex PCR; TCRdb has only the in-frame clones, and not every one. The data contain about 210,000 clones, about 86% of them seen just once; the ten biggest clones take up about 8.1%. The sequencing sample was made of peripheral blood. The origin of the receptors is a woman aged 45-65 years with acute or convalescent COVID-19.

The genes are TRBV20-1 and TRBJ1-5; a possible D gene is TRBD1 (5 bases). Trimming took 3 bases from V and 1 from J, leaving 10 bases between them. Per the germline V gene, CDR1 is DFQATT and CDR2 is SNEGSKA (reference sequence). The CDR3 is made up of 14 amino acids. CDR3 loop: CSASPRGSNQPQHF. In DNA, the CDR3 is TGCAGTGCTAGTCCCCGGGGGAGCAATCAGCCCCAGCATTTT.

Only one count was recorded for this clone. The V and J genes are TRBV30 and TRBJ2-1; 9 nucleotides line up with TRBD1. CDR1 GTSNPN and CDR2 SVGIG come from the germline V gene (reference sequence). CDR3 length: 13 amino acids. Germline trimming cut 8 bases from V and 4 bases from J; bases unmatched to any gene: 6. The CDR3 region is CARDRVAYNEQFF. The CDR3 DNA reads TGTGCCCGGGACAGGGTTGCGTACAATGAGCAGTTCTTC.

This chain connects TRBV5-6 to TRBJ2-7; TRBD2 matches 11 bases. CDR3 length: 17 amino acids. J gave up 4 bases and V 3 bases, and 12 bases lay outside the gene matches. CDR1 is SGHDT and CDR2 is YYEEEE in the germline V gene. Written as DNA, the CDR3 is TGTGCCAGCAGCTCTACTAGCGGGAGAACTCTGGGGTACGAGCAGTACTTC. Translation: CASSSTSGRTLGYEQYF.

The rearrangement links TRBV27 to TRBJ2-7, with TRBD2 matching 13 bases. V shed 6 bases and J 4 bases; nucleotides not matched to a gene: 6. The germline gives CDR1 MNHEY, CDR2 SMNVEV (reference sequence). The CDR3 loop spans 15 amino acids. CDR3 DNA: TGTGCCAGCAGAGGACTAGCGGGAGAGAAGTACGAGCAGTACTTC. Its translation: CASRGLAGEKYEQYF.

The CDR3: CASSSGQGRQKLFF. The CDR3 DNA follows: TGTGCCAGCAGCTCGGGACAGGGAAGACAAAAACTGTTTTTT. This chain links TRBV28 with TRBJ1-4; 9 bases fit TRBD1. CDR1 and CDR2 from the germline V gene are MDHEN and SYDVKM. The CDR3 has 14 residues. The junction had 8 bases not matched to a gene; V was cut back by 6 bases and J by 9 bases.

This chain links TRBV19 with TRBJ2-2; a weak D match, TRBD2 (6 bases). The CDR3 is made up of 14 amino acids. Germline V lookup: CDR1 LNHDA, CDR2 SQIVND (reference sequence). V lost 7 bases, J lost 2 bases, and 11 bases lay in between. Here the CDR3 reads CASNRRGNTGELFF. CDR3 coding DNA: TGTGCCAGTAATCGGAGGGGTAACACCGGGGAGCTGTTTTTT.

The chain combines TRBV10-3 with TRBJ2-3; 12 bases fit TRBD2. The CDR3 loop spans 16 amino acids. Trimming cost V 2 bases and J 4 bases; bases outside gene matches: 4. Per the germline V gene, CDR1 is ENHRY and CDR2 is SYGVKD. The CDR3, as DNA: TGTGCCATCAGTGAGGGACTAGCGGGAAATGCAGATACGCAGTATTTT. Translation: CAISEGLAGNADTQYF.

The chain couples TRBV10-3 to TRBJ2-7, with D perhaps matching TRBD1 (6 bases). V was clipped by 8 bases and J by 3 bases, with 11 bases between them. The germline V gene has CDR1 ENHRY and CDR2 SYGVKD. This CDR3 has 12 residues. The CDR3 coding sequence is TGTGCCATCGGGGGCACCAGCTACGAGCAGTACTTC. As protein: CAIGGTSYEQYF.

V gene TRBV5-6 combines with J gene TRBJ2-7; D not resolved. From germline, CDR1 is SGHDT and CDR2 YYEEEE. The V end lost 1 base, the J end lost 0 bases, and 8 bases lay between the germline ends. This CDR3 has 14 amino acids. In nucleotides, the CDR3 is TGTGCCAGCAGCTTGACAGAGTCCTCCTACGAGCAGTACTTC. Translation: CASSLTESSYEQYF. Full variable domain (rest looked up from reference TRBV5-6 and TRBJ2-7): DAGVTQSPTHLIKTRGQQVTLRCSPKSGHDTVSWYQQALGQGPQFIFQYYEEEERQRGNFPDRFSGHQFPNYSSELNVNALLLGDSALYLCASSLTESSYEQYFGPGTRLTVT.

This chain connects TRBV6-5 to TRBJ1-5; D is unclear. The length of the CDR3 is 14 residues. Germline CDR1 and CDR2: MNHEY and SVGAGI. Trimming took off 5 bases at V and 0 bases at J, with 8 bases between the two ends. The CDR3 nucleotides read TGTGCCAGCAGTCTTCCGGGTAGCAATCAGCCCCAGCATTTT. This codes for CASSLPGSNQPQHF.

V and J are TRBV20-1 and TRBJ2-7, with TRBD1 as a possible D gene (5 bases). Trimming left V 3 bases short and J 4 bases short, with 13 bases between. The germline gives CDR1 DFQATT, CDR2 SNEGSKA (reference sequence). This CDR3 contains 13 residues. The CDR3 coding sequence is TGCAGTGCTAGTGGTGGGGCCCAATACGAGCAGTACTTC. The encoded protein is CSASGGAQYEQYF.

The CDR3 DNA follows: TGTGCCAGCAGCTTAAAAATAAATCGGGGACAGAAATTCTATGGCTACACCTTC. It translates to CASSLKINRGQKFYGYTF. The gene calls are TRBV7-2 and TRBJ1-2; 7 bases match TRBD1. CDR3 length equals 18 residues. Germline loops: CDR1 SGHTA, CDR2 FQGNSA. Trimming removed 2 bases from V and 4 bases from J; junction bases left unmatched: 16.

This clone has just one count. This chain links TRBV6-1 with TRBJ1-4; perhaps TRBD1 as D (5 bases). Germline CDR1 MNHNS, CDR2 SASEGT. The CDR3 runs 18 residues. Deletions cut 2 bases from V and 7 bases from J, with 23 bases between. The DNA of the CDR3 is TGTGCCAGCAGTGAAAGGGCGCTCGCTGGCAGGGTGGGTGAAAAACTGTTTTTT. Translation: CASSERALAGRVGEKLFF.

This clone was counted a single time. The V gene is TRBV6-7, the J gene TRBJ2-5; D may be TRBD1 (5 bases). TRBV6-7 is an ORF, with its function uncertain. This CDR3 has 14 amino acids. Trimming removed 2 bases at V and 1 base at J, with 8 bases between. The CDR3 nucleotides are TGTGCCAGCAGTTACGACAGCTCCCAAGAGACCCAGTACTTC. Amino acids: CASSYDSSQETQYF.

V usage is TRBV5-4 and J usage is TRBJ1-2; no firm D call. From germline, CDR1 is SGHNT and CDR2 YYREEE (reference sequence). Between the trimmed V and J ends, which lost 0 bases and 6 bases, there was a span of 12 bases. The CDR3 extends over 14 amino acids. CDR3 sequence reads: CASSLVSGDDGYTF. CDR3 coding DNA: TGTGCCAGCAGCTTGGTATCCGGGGATGATGGCTACACCTTC.

The rearrangement joins TRBV6-4 to TRBJ2-7; D is unclear. The V end was cut by 8 bases, the J end by 5 bases, with 19 bases between. CDR3 size: 14 residues. In germline, CDR1 is MRHNA, CDR2 SNTAGT. DNA of the CDR3: TGTGCCAGCCCTAGATATAAGCACCCCAACGAGCAGTACTTC. Its translation: CASPRYKHPNEQYF.

V and J are TRBV10-2 and TRBJ2-3; 7 bases match TRBD2. V gave up 2 bases and J gave up 2 bases; unmatched junction bases: 7. This CDR3 has 16 amino acids. CDR1 and CDR2 (germline): WSHSY, SAAADI. The CDR3 region is CASSERPAGTTDTQYF. CDR3 DNA: TGCGCCAGCAGTGAGAGGCCAGCGGGGACCACAGATACGCAGTATTTT.

This rearrangement joins TRBV3-1 (or the pseudogene TRBV3-2) to TRBJ1-3, with TRBD1 identical over 8 bases. The junction had 6 bases not matched to a gene; V was cut back by 3 bases and J by 2 bases. The germline V gene has CDR1 LGHDT and CDR2 YNNKEL (reference sequence). CDR3 size: 16 residues. CDR3 loop: CASSHLTGGTGNTIYF. CDR3 nucleotide sequence: TGTGCCAGCAGCCATCTAACAGGGGGGACTGGAAACACCATATATTTT.

This clone turned up a few times. CDR3 amino acids: CATGALRLEKLFF. The CDR3 DNA reads as TGTGCCACAGGGGCCCTCCGACTTGAAAAACTGTTTTTT. The chain links TRBV6-5 to TRBJ1-4; D is possibly TRBD1 (6 bases). There are 13 residues in the CDR3. The V gene's germline CDR1 is MNHEY and CDR2 SVGAGI. Trimming left V 10 bases short and J 7 bases short, with 16 bases between.

The rearrangement uses TRBV19 and TRBJ2-5; D possibly corresponds to TRBD2 (6 bases). The CDR3 sequence is 14 residues long. Trimming removed 11 bases at V and 5 bases at J, with 21 bases between. Germline lookup yields CDR1 LNHDA and CDR2 SQIVND (reference sequence). Here the CDR3 reads CASNSGGMGETQYF. CDR3 DNA: TGTGCCTCCAACTCAGGAGGGATGGGGGAGACCCAGTACTTC.

The rearrangement links TRBV11-2 to TRBJ1-1; D possibly corresponds to TRBD1 (5 bases). In germline, CDR1 is SGHAT, CDR2 FQNNGV. CDR3 length: 13 residues. The germline V and J ends were trimmed by 4 bases and 1 base, with 7 bases remaining between them. CDR3 protein: CASSYQGNTEAFF. Written as DNA, the CDR3 is TGTGCCAGCAGCTACCAGGGGAACACTGAAGCTTTCTTT.